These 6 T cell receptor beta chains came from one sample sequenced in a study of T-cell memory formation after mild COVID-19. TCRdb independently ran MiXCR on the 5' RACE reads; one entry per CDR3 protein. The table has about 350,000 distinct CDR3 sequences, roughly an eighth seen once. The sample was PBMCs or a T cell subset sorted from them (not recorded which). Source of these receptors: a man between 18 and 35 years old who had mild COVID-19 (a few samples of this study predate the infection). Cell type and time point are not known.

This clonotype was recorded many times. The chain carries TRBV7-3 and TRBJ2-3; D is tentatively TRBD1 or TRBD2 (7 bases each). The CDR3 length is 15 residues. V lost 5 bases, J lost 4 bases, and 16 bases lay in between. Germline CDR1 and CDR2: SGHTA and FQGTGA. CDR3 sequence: CASSPQTGRADTQYF. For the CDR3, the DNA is TGTGCCAGCAGCCCACAGACAGGGAGGGCAGATACGCAGTATTTT. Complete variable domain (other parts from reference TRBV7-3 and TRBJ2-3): GAGVSQTPSNKVTEKGKYVELRCDPISGHTALYWYRQSLGQGPEFLIYFQGTGAADDSGLPNDRFFAVRPEGSVSTLKIQRTERGDSAVYLCASSPQTGRADTQYFGPGTRLTVL.

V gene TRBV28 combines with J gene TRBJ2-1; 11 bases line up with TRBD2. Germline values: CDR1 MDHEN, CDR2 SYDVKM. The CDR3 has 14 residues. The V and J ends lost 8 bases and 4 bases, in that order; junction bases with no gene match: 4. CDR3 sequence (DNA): TGTGCCAGCGAGACTAGCGGGGCTTACAATGAGCAGTTCTTC. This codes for CASETSGAYNEQFF.

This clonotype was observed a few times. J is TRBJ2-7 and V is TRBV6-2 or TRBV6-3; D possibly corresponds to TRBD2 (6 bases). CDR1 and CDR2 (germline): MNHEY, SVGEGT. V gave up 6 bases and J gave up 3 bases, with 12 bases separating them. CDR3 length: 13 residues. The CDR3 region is CASSRGGVYEQYV. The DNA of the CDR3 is TGTGCCAGCAGCCGGGGAGGAGTCTACGAGCAGTACGTC.

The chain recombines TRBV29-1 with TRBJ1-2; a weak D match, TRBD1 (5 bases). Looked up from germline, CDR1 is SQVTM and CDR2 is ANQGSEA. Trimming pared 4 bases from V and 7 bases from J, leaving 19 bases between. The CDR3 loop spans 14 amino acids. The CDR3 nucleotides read TGCAGCGTTGTGGTAAGCGCAGGGAATACTGGCTACACCTTC. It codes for CSVVVSAGNTGYTF.

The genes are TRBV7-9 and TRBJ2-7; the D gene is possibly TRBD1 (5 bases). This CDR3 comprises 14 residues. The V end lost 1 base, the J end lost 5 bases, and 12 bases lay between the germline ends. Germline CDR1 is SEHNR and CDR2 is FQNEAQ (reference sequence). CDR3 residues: CASSLGQGLDEQYF. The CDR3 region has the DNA TGTGCCAGCAGCTTAGGCCAGGGCCTCGACGAGCAGTACTTC.

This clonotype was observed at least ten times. The CDR3, as DNA: TGTGCCAGCAGTTTGGGTTCGGTCAAAAACATTCAGTACTTC. It encodes CASSLGSVKNIQYF. The J gene is TRBJ2-4, the V gene TRBV12-3 or TRBV12-4; D is undetermined. V lost 3 bases to trimming and J lost 3 bases, with 9 bases between them. This CDR3 is 14 amino acids long.